This TCR beta chain was identified in a study of blood T cell repertoires in COVID-19. The wider study: PBMCs, B-cell-depleted T cells, or T cells provided the cDNA or gDNA that made up the material.

V was pared by 10 bases and J by 4 bases, with 8 bases of the junction left unmatched. CDR3 size: 13 residues. Germline values: CDR1 ENHRY, CDR2 SYGVKD. Libraries were prepared by immunoSEQ multiplex PCR; TCRdb keeps only in-frame clonotypes and omits some of them. Of approximately 35,000 clones listed, around nine tenths are singletons. Sequenced: peripheral blood. This clonotype was obtained from a woman in her seventies with active COVID-19. The rearrangement uses TRBV10-3 and TRBJ1-2, with 8 bases fitting TRBD1. CDR3 sequence reads: CATQSGGSYGYTF. The CDR3 DNA sequence: TGTGCCACTCAATCAGGGGGCTCCTATGGCTACACCTTC.